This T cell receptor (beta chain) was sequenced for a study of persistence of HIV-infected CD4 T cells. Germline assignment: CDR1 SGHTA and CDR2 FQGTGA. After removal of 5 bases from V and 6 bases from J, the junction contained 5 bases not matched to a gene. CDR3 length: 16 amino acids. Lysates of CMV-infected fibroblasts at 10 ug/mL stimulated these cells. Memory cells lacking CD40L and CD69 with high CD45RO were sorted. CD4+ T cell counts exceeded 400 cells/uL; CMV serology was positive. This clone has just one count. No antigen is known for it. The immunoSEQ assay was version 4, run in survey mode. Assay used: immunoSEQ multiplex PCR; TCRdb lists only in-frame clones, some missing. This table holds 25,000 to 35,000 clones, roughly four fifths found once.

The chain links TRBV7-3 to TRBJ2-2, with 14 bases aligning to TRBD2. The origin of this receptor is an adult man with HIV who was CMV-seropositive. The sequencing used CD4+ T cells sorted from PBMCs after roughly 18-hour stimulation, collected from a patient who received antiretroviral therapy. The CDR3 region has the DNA TGTGCCAGCAGCAGAGGACTAGCGGGGGGCGCCGGGGAGCTGTTTTTT. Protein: CASSRGLAGGAGELFF.